This entry lists 19 T cell receptor beta chains sequenced from one sample in a study of identical twins. TCRdb itself ran the 5' RACE reads through MiXCR, one entry per CDR3 protein. The data hold hundreds of thousands of distinct CDR3 sequences, with more than 6.5% observed a single time. These data also formed part of another study, on yellow fever vaccine responses in identical twins.

The sample comprised PBMCs. The receptors were gathered from a young woman in good health.

This sequence joins TRBV7-9 and TRBJ2-3; 9 positions match TRBD1. Trimming cost V 3 bases and J 4 bases; bases outside gene matches: 8. This CDR3 has 16 amino acids. Germline CDR1 reads SEHNR; CDR2 reads FQNEAQ (reference sequence). Here the CDR3 DNA reads TGTGCCAGCAGCTTGGGGACAGGGCGGGGCTCAGATACGCAGTATTTT. Translated, it gives CASSLGTGRGSDTQYF. Drawing the rest from reference TRBV7-9 and TRBJ2-3, the complete variable domain is DTGVSQNPRHKITKRGQNVTFRCDPISEHNRLYWYRQTLGQGPEFLTYFQNEAQLEKSRLLSDRFSAERPKGSFSTLEIQRTEQGDSAMYLCASSLGTGRGSDTQYFGPGTRLTVL.

The CDR3, as DNA: TGTGCCAGCAGCGTAGATTCAATGCGGGGTCGCCACAATGAGCAGTTCTTC. This sequence encodes CASSVDSMRGRHNEQFF. This rearrangement joins TRBV9 to TRBJ2-1, with TRBD2 as a possible D gene (6 bases). CDR3 length equals 17 residues. Trimming took off 0 bases at V and 5 bases at J, with 18 bases between the two ends. Germline V gene sequence: CDR1 SGDLS, CDR2 YYNGEE.

This clonotype was recorded at least ten times. The chain carries TRBV9 and TRBJ2-7, with D possibly being TRBD2 (6 bases). V gave up 2 bases and J gave up 0 bases, with 15 bases separating them. This CDR3 is 16 amino acids long. The germline gives CDR1 SGDLS, CDR2 YYNGEE. The CDR3 sequence is CASSVSSGSSSYEQYF. The CDR3 nucleotides are TGTGCCAGCAGCGTCTCCTCCGGGAGCAGCTCCTACGAGCAGTACTTC.

This clonotype was detected a few times. The V gene is TRBV7-3, the J gene TRBJ2-3; tentatively, D is TRBD2 (6 bases). CDR1 and CDR2 from the germline V gene are SGHTA and FQGTGA. The CDR3 covers 15 residues. Trimming removed 0 bases from V and 6 bases from J, with 13 bases in between. The CDR3 loop is CASSLTGLAGDTQYF. The CDR3, as DNA: TGTGCCAGCAGCTTAACGGGACTCGCGGGGGATACGCAGTATTTT.

This clonotype was detected many times. The chain uses TRBV7-2 and TRBJ1-5; 8 bases match TRBD1. V lost 5 bases to trimming and J lost 1 base; unmatched junction nucleotides: 7. CDR3 length: 16 amino acids. Germline lookup yields CDR1 SGHTA and CDR2 FQGNSA. This chain's CDR3 is CASSQDRAESNQPQHF. The DNA for the CDR3 is TGTGCCAGCAGCCAGGACAGGGCGGAGAGCAATCAGCCCCAGCATTTT.

In its sample, this clonotype was seen a few times. The chain has TRBV28 and TRBJ1-2; no clear D gene. CDR3 length: 13 amino acids. V was pared by 7 bases and J by 4 bases, with 13 bases between. Germline V lookup: CDR1 MDHEN, CDR2 SYDVKM. This chain's CDR3 is CASMEQLAYGYTF. CDR3 in DNA: TGTGCCAGCATGGAGCAGTTGGCCTATGGCTACACCTTC.

The rearrangement joins TRBV6-5 to TRBJ2-4; TRBD1 matches at 8 bases. V shed 0 bases, J shed 6 bases, and the junction held 1 base outside the gene matches. The CDR3 is 14 amino acids. Per germline, CDR1 MNHEY and CDR2 SVGAGI. DNA of the CDR3: TGTGCCAGCAGTTACTCGGGACAGGCAAACATTCAGTACTTC. Its protein product is CASSYSGQANIQYF.

This clonotype has at least ten counts. As DNA, the CDR3 is TGTGCCAGCAGCAACGAATGGGGGGGCCCGCAAAACGAGCAGTACTTC. This gives the protein CASSNEWGGPQNEQYF. This chain links TRBV7-9 with TRBJ2-7; D might be TRBD2 (7 bases). From germline, CDR1 is SEHNR and CDR2 FQNEAQ (reference sequence). The CDR3 length is 16 residues. Deletions cut 5 bases from V and 5 bases from J, with 22 bases between.

This clonotype was seen only a few times. This chain joins TRBV6-5 and TRBJ1-5; no definite D call. Deletions cut 2 bases from V and 5 bases from J, with 16 bases between. Looked up from germline, CDR1 is MNHEY and CDR2 is SVGAGI. The CDR3 has 16 amino acids. Here the CDR3 reads CASSYPFPRADQPQHF. The CDR3 nucleotides read TGTGCCAGCAGTTACCCGTTTCCGAGGGCAGATCAGCCCCAGCATTTT.

This clonotype was counted between two and nine times. The V call is TRBV6-2 or TRBV6-3, the J call TRBJ2-5; tentatively, D is TRBD1 or TRBD2 (6 bases each). There are 14 residues in the CDR3. Germline V gene data show CDR1 as MNHEY and CDR2 as SVGEGT. V shed 2 bases and J shed 3 bases, with 10 bases lying between them. DNA of the CDR3: TGTGCCAGCAGTTACGGGGGGCTAAAAGAGACCCAGTACTTC. Translating gives CASSYGGLKETQYF.

This clonotype has just a few counts. The V and J genes are TRBV14 and TRBJ2-7; 7 bases fit TRBD2. The CDR3 covers 15 residues. V gave up 5 bases and J gave up 3 bases; unmatched junction bases: 10. The V gene's germline CDR1 is SGHDN and CDR2 FVKESK. Here the CDR3 reads CASSDSGKPVYEQYF. The CDR3 bases are TGTGCCAGCAGCGACAGCGGGAAGCCTGTCTACGAGCAGTACTTC.

This clonotype was detected ten times or more. The chain has TRBV6-2 or TRBV6-3 and TRBJ2-1; D might be TRBD2 (7 bases). CDR3 length: 16 residues. The ends were cut back, 4 bases at V and 6 bases at J, with 19 bases in the middle. Germline CDR1 is MNHEY and CDR2 is SVGEGT. As DNA, the CDR3 is TGTGCCAGCAGTTTAAAAACGGGGAGGGGGGTCAATGAGCAGTTCTTC. This sequence encodes CASSLKTGRGVNEQFF.

This clonotype has ten or more counts. V and J are TRBV4-3 and TRBJ2-1, with 10 bases lining up with TRBD1. Germline V gene lookup returns CDR1 LGHNA and CDR2 YSLEER. This CDR3 spans 16 amino acids. V lost 0 bases, J lost 4 bases, and 3 bases stayed unmatched. For the CDR3, the DNA is TGCGCCAGCAGCCAAGACGGGACAGGGGCGTACAATGAGCAGTTCTTC. Its translation: CASSQDGTGAYNEQFF.

The rearrangement links TRBV4-2 to TRBJ2-1; 10 bases line up with TRBD2. Losses at the gene ends were 6 bases for V and 9 bases for J; bases not matched to a gene: 11. Germline V CDR1 and CDR2: LGHNA, YNFKEQ. The length of the CDR3 is 15 residues. Here the CDR3 reads CASRDLAGVVGEQFF. CDR3 nucleotide sequence: TGTGCCAGCAGAGATCTAGCGGGAGTGGTGGGTGAGCAGTTCTTC.

This clonotype was observed a single time. The chain combines TRBV27 with TRBJ2-7; 7 bases are shared with TRBD1. CDR3 length: 14 residues. CDR1 is MNHEY, CDR2 SMNVEV, per germline (reference sequence). V lost 7 bases to trimming and J lost 2 bases; unmatched junction nucleotides: 8. CDR3 coding DNA: TGTGCCAGCACCGTGGGGCAGGGGGCCTACGAGCAGTACTTC. Its protein is CASTVGQGAYEQYF.

V is TRBV7-2 and J is TRBJ2-1; no clear D gene. Germline V gene sequence: CDR1 SGHTA, CDR2 FQGNSA. This CDR3 has 13 residues. Trimming stripped 1 base from V and 7 bases from J, with 8 bases between. The CDR3: CASSLVPWNEQFF. The CDR3 DNA follows: TGTGCCAGCAGCTTAGTACCCTGGAATGAGCAGTTCTTC. The complete variable domain, with remaining parts taken from reference TRBV7-2 and TRBJ2-1, reads GAGVSQSPSNKVTEKGKDVELRCDPISGHTALYWYRQSLGQGLEFLIYFQGNSAPDKSGLPSDRFSAERTGGSVSTLTIQRTQQEDSAVYLCASSLVPWNEQFFGPGTRLTVL.

This clonotype was recorded a few times. CDR3 sequence (DNA): TGTGCCAGCAGCTTAGGGACAGAACAAGAGACCCAGTACTTC. This encodes CASSLGTEQETQYF. The chain carries TRBV7-2 and TRBJ2-5, with a weak D call TRBD1 (6 bases). The CDR3 has 14 residues. V lost 1 base, J lost 2 bases, and 8 bases lay in between. Germline CDR1 SGHTA, CDR2 FQGNSA.

This clonotype was counted a single time. This chain connects TRBV10-2 to TRBJ2-2; 7 nucleotides line up with TRBD2. The germline gives CDR1 WSHSY, CDR2 SAAADI. The CDR3 loop spans 14 amino acids. Trimming took 2 bases from V and 4 from J; bases not matched to a gene: 1. CDR3 bases: TGCGCCAGCAGTGAGGGGAGGGGCACCGGGGAGCTGTTTTTT. This encodes CASSEGRGTGELFF.

The chain combines TRBV7-2 with TRBJ2-7, with TRBD1 matching over 8 bases. This CDR3 is 14 amino acids long. The trim removed 5 bases at V and 2 bases at J, leaving 5 bases unmatched. Germline lookup yields CDR1 SGHTA and CDR2 FQGNSA. For the CDR3, the DNA is TGTGCCAGCAGCGTCAGGGGGCCACCCTACGAGCAGTACTTC. It yields the protein CASSVRGPPYEQYF. The variable domain in full, with the rest retrieved from reference TRBV7-2 and TRBJ2-7, is GAGVSQSPSNKVTEKGKDVELRCDPISGHTALYWYRQSLGQGLEFLIYFQGNSAPDKSGLPSDRFSAERTGGSVSTLTIQRTQQEDSAVYLCASSVRGPPYEQYFGPGTRLTVT.